This T cell receptor beta chain was sequenced for a study of blood T cell repertoires in COVID-19. This clone was found a few times. V was clipped by 6 bases and J by 0 bases; unmatched bases: 7. The germline CDR1 and CDR2 sequences are MNHEY and SMNVEV (reference sequence). CDR3 length equals 15 residues. The assay was immunoSEQ multiplex PCR, and TCRdb's table has in-frame clones only and misses some. The sample holds around 50,000 clones, about 78% seen once. This TCR came from a woman aged 45-60 years with acute COVID-19. The sequenced sample consisted of PBMCs or T cells enriched from blood (not recorded which). The genes are TRBV27 and TRBJ1-1, with 7 nucleotides matching TRBD1. CDR3 loop: CASSNAGTVNTEAFF. The CDR3 DNA is TGTGCCAGCAGCAACGCTGGGACAGTGAACACTGAAGCTTTCTTT.